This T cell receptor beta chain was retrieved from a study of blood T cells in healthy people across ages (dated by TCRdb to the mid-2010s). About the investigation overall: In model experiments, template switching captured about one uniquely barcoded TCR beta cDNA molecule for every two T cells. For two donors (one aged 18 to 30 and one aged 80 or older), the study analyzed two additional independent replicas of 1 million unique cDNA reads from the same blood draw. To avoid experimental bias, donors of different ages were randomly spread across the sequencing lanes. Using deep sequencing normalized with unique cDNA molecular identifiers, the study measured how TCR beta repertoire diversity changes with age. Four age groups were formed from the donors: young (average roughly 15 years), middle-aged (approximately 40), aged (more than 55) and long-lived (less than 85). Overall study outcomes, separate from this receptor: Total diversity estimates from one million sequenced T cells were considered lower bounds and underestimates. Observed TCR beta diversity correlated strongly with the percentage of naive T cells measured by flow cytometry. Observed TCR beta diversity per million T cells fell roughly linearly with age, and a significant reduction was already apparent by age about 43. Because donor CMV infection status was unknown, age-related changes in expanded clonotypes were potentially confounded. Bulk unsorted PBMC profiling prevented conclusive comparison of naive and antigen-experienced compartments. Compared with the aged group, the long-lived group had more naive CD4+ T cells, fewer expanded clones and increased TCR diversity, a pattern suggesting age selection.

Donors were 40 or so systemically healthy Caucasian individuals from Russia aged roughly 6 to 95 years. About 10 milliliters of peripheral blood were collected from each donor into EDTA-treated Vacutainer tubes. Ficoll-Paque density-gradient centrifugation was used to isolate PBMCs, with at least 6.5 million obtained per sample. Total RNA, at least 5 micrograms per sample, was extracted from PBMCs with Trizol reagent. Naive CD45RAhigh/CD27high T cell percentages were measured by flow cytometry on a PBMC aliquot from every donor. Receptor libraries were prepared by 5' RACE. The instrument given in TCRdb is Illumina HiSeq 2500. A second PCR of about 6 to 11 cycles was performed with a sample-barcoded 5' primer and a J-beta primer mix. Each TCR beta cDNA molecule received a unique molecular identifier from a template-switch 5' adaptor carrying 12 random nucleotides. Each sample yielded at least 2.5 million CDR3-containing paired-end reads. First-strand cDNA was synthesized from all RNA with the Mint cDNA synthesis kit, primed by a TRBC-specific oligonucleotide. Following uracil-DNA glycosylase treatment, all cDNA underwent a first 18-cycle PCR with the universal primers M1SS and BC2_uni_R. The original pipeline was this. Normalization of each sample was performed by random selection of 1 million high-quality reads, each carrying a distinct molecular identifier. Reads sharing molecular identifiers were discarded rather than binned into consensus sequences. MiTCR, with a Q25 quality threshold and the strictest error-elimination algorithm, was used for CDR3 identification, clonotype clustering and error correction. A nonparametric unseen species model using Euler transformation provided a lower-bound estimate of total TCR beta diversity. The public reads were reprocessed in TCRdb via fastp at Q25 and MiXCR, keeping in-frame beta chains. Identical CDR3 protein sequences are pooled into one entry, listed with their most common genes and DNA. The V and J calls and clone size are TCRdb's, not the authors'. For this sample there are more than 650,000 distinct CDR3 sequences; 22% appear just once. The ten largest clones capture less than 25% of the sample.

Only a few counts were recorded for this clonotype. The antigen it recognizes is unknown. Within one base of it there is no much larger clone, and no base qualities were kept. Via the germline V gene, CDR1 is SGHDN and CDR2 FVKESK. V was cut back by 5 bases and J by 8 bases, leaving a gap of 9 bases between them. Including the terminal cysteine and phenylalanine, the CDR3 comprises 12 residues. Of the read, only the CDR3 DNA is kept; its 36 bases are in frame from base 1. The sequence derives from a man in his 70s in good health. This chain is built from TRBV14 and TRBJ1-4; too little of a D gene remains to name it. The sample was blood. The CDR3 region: CASSYRREKLFF. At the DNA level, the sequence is TGTGCCAGCAGCTACAGACGAGAAAAACTGTTTTTT.